This TCR beta chain was sequenced for a study of cytomegalovirus exposure and HLA in healthy donors. Overall study findings and caveats: Most subjects had HLA-A and HLA-B alleles reportedly predicted accurately by TCR beta sequences. Roughly uniform sequencing depth across donors was assumed, possibly incorrectly.

This CDR3 has 16 residues. The trim removed 1 base at V and 7 bases at J, leaving 8 bases unmatched. The V gene's germline CDR1 is MGHRA and CDR2 YSYEKL. The PCR contained 60 Vbeta and 13 Jbeta primers. Repertoires were generated with immunoSEQ multiplex PCR, while TCRdb's copy carries only in-frame clones and drops some. The table lists approximately 190,000 clones, 82% of them singletons. About this clone itself: What it binds is not known.

The receptor's source is a boy between 2 and 15 years old in good health and CMV-seronegative. V and J are TRBV4-1 and TRBJ1-4; 8 nucleotides align to TRBD1. Sequenced input: PBMCs. The CDR3 protein is CASSQAFRGPGEKLFF. CDR3 bases: TGCGCCAGCAGCCAAGCCTTCAGGGGGCCGGGTGAAAAACTGTTTTTT.